These 12 T cell receptor beta chains came from one sample sequenced in a study of T cell responses to AZD1222 COVID-19 vaccine (dated by TCRdb to the early 2020s). Library generation was performed with the immunoSEQ multiplex PCR assay. The table comes from immuneACCESS by way of TCRdb, which keeps in-frame sequences with V and J called. Part of the clones is missing from these tables; in studies checked, under half for an unresolved V gene and the rest for unknown reasons. The sample yields more than 110,000 clones; 70% to 90% were counted once. Of the sample, around 8% is held by the ten largest clones. This specimen's time point label, per the study, means: baseline before first vaccination. This material consisted of peripheral blood, taken on day 0 of AZD1222 vaccination. The receptors here all came from an adult in good health.

The V gene is TRBV27, the J gene TRBJ2-7; 9 positions match TRBD2. The CDR3 is 14 residues long. Trimming took 1 base from V and 6 from J; bases not matched to a gene: 4. Germline V gene lookup returns CDR1 MNHEY and CDR2 SMNVEV (reference sequence). CDR3 DNA: TGTGCCAGCAGTTTATGGGGACTAGCTCTCGAGCAGTACTTC. The encoded protein is CASSLWGLALEQYF.

The rearrangement joins TRBV3-1 (or the pseudogene TRBV3-2) to TRBJ2-7; D is unclear. V was shortened by 1 base and J by 1 base, with 8 bases between the two germline ends. CDR1 is LGHDT, CDR2 YNNKEL, per germline (reference sequence). The CDR3 runs 14 residues. The CDR3 region is CASSQGQPSYEQYF. The CDR3 nucleotides are TGTGCCAGCAGCCAAGGCCAGCCTTCCTACGAGCAGTACTTC.

Worth noting for this clone: At one boundary the junction diverges from the germline segment, which might be a read error. The chain joins TRBV7-7 to TRBJ2-2, with D possibly being TRBD2 (5 bases). CDR1 and CDR2 from the germline V gene are SSHAT and FNYEAQ (reference sequence). The CDR3 sequence is 14 residues long. CDR3 protein: CASSLGEGTGELFF. For the CDR3, the DNA is TGTGCTAGCAGCTTAGGTGAGGGTACCGGGGAGCTGTTTTTT. Using reference TRBV7-7 and TRBJ2-2 for the parts outside the CDR3, the full variable domain is GAGVSQSPRYKVTKRGQDVTLRCDPISSHATLYWYQQALGQGPEFLTYFNYEAQPDKSGLPSDRFSAERPEGSISTLTIQRTEQRDSAMYRCASSLGEGTGELFFGEGSRLTVL.

This clone was counted once. This chain connects TRBV20-1 to TRBJ2-7, with D perhaps TRBD2 (5 bases). Trimming took off 3 bases at V and 1 base at J, with 19 bases between the two ends. The CDR3 extends over 16 amino acids. The germline V gene has CDR1 DFQATT and CDR2 SNEGSKA (reference sequence). The CDR3 DNA reads as TGCAGTGCTAGTCTCCCCTCGCGAAGGAGGTCCTACGAGCAGTACTTC. Protein: CSASLPSRRRSYEQYF.

The chain is built from TRBV15 and TRBJ2-7; TRBD1 might be the D (5 bases). CDR1 is LNHNV, CDR2 YYDKDF, per germline (reference sequence). CDR3 length: 15 residues. The V gene lost 3 bases and the J gene lost 0 bases, with 12 bases spanning the gap. The CDR3 DNA reads as TGTGCCACCAGCAGGAGCAGGGCGATCTCCTACGAGCAGTACTTC. The encoded protein is CATSRSRAISYEQYF.

The genes are TRBV3-1 (or the pseudogene TRBV3-2) and TRBJ1-1, with 8 bases lining up with TRBD1. The CDR3 covers 12 residues. Germline V gives CDR1 LGHDT, CDR2 YNNKEL (reference sequence). The J segment lost 5 bases and the V segment lost 8 bases, leaving 4 bases of the junction unmatched. Here the CDR3 DNA reads TGTGCCAGCCGGACAGGGATGACTGAAGCTTTCTTT. It yields the protein CASRTGMTEAFF.

The CDR3 DNA is TGTGCCAGCAGCTCAAGGAGACTAACTTTTTACGAGCAGTACTTC. The encoded protein is CASSSRRLTFYEQYF. The chain couples TRBV7-8 to TRBJ2-7; a possible D gene is TRBD2 (5 bases). Per the germline V gene, CDR1 is SGHVS and CDR2 is FQNEAQ. Trimming stripped 4 bases from V and 4 bases from J, with 17 bases between. The CDR3 loop spans 15 amino acids.

This sequence joins TRBV7-9 and TRBJ1-2; TRBD1 aligns across 11 bases. Losses at the gene ends were 5 bases for V and 5 bases for J; bases not matched to a gene: 7. CDR3 length equals 15 residues. Germline V gene data show CDR1 as SEHNR and CDR2 as FQNEAQ (reference sequence). The DNA for the CDR3 is TGTGCCAGCAGCCTGGGACAGGGGGGGTTTTATGGCTACACCTTC. This gives the protein CASSLGQGGFYGYTF.

This chain links TRBV18 with TRBJ1-5; TRBD1 is a possible D gene (6 bases). Trimming took 6 bases from V and 6 from J, leaving 15 bases between them. The CDR3 has 14 residues. Germline CDR1 KGHSH, CDR2 LQKENI. CDR3 bases: TGTGCCAGCTCCCCAGAGAGCAGGGGTCAGCCCCAGCATTTT. It specifies CASSPESRGQPQHF.

The chain uses TRBV19 and TRBJ1-3; D unclear. Germline V gives CDR1 LNHDA, CDR2 SQIVND (reference sequence). Trimming left V 7 bases short and J 0 bases short, with 4 bases between. The CDR3 length is 12 residues. The CDR3 region is CASTSSGNTIYF. The DNA for the CDR3 is TGTGCCAGTACCAGCTCTGGAAACACCATATATTTT.

The J gene is TRBJ2-6, the V gene TRBV10-1; D could derive from TRBD1 or TRBD2 (6 bases each). The V gene lost 0 bases and the J gene lost 1 base, with 13 bases spanning the gap. The germline CDR1 and CDR2 sequences are WNHNN and SYGVQD (reference sequence). The CDR3 length is 18 residues. The CDR3 here is CASSESWGARSGANVLTF. The DNA of the CDR3 is TGCGCCAGCAGTGAGTCCTGGGGGGCACGGTCTGGGGCCAACGTCCTGACTTTC.

The chain has TRBV7-2 and TRBJ2-7; 9 bases fit TRBD1. This CDR3 has 15 amino acids. Trimming cost V 5 bases and J 3 bases; bases outside gene matches: 8. Germline lookup yields CDR1 SGHTA and CDR2 FQGNSA. DNA for the CDR3: TGTGCCAGCAGCCCGGACAGGGGCGCCTACTACGAGCAGTACTTC. Translation: CASSPDRGAYYEQYF.